The 26 T cell receptor beta chains below all came from one sample that was sequenced in a study of cytomegalovirus exposure and HLA in healthy donors. Only in-frame clones appear in the TCRdb table, and some are missing; sequencing was by immunoSEQ multiplex PCR. Of about 220,000 clones in the sample, around 90% were seen once. The sequencing input was PBMCs. The source of these receptors is a woman younger than 30 in good health and CMV-seronegative.

This CDR3 is CSVEIAYEQYF. The CDR3 DNA reads as TGCAGCGTCGAGATAGCCTACGAGCAGTACTTC. V gene TRBV29-1 combines with J gene TRBJ2-7; unclear D gene. Deletions cut 6 bases from V and 2 bases from J, with 8 bases between. Germline lookup yields CDR1 SQVTM and CDR2 ANQGSEA. The CDR3 totals 11 residues.

This clone was seen just once. The chain uses TRBV11-3 and TRBJ2-7, with a possible D match to TRBD1 (6 bases). The CDR3 spans 13 residues. Germline V gene sequence: CDR1 SGHNT, CDR2 YENEEA. Trimming shortened V by 4 bases and J by 2 bases, and 9 bases separated the two germline ends. The CDR3 DNA reads TGTGCCAGCAGCTCCGGGGACACCTACGAGCAGTACTTC. Amino acids: CASSSGDTYEQYF.

This rearrangement joins TRBV19 to TRBJ2-3, with 8 positions matching TRBD1. Germline V CDR1 and CDR2: LNHDA, SQIVND (reference sequence). This CDR3 is built from 14 residues. J gave up 3 bases and V 9 bases, and 8 bases lay outside the gene matches. This CDR3 is CASLDRAITDTQYF. The CDR3 DNA reads TGTGCCAGCCTGGACAGGGCTATTACAGATACGCAGTATTTT.

The chain is built from TRBV7-8 and TRBJ2-7, with a tentative D call TRBD2 (5 bases). CDR1 and CDR2 from the germline V gene are SGHVS and FQNEAQ. CDR3 length: 15 residues. Between the trimmed V and J ends, which lost 4 bases and 4 bases, there was a span of 17 bases. This CDR3 reads CASSYLPGFQYEQYF. The CDR3 region has the DNA TGTGCCAGCAGCTATCTACCGGGATTCCAATACGAGCAGTACTTC.

This clone was seen just once. The V call is TRBV19, the J call TRBJ2-2; maybe TRBD2 (5 bases). V dropped 7 bases and J dropped 4 bases, with 19 bases sitting between them. The CDR3 sequence is 16 residues long. Germline V CDR1 and CDR2: LNHDA, SQIVND (reference sequence). The CDR3 spells CASTLLRGRGTGELFF. Written as DNA, the CDR3 is TGTGCCAGTACCTTACTCCGAGGGCGCGGCACCGGGGAGCTGTTTTTT.

The chain carries TRBV19 and TRBJ1-1, with 8 bases identical to TRBD1. The CDR3 extends over 19 amino acids. Trimming at V came to 1 base and at J to 0 bases, leaving 13 bases not matched to a gene. CDR1 and CDR2 (germline): LNHDA, SQIVND (reference sequence). The CDR3 coding sequence is TGTGCCAGTAGTATAGGCAGGGGGCGCTCGGATGGGGTGAACACTGAAGCTTTCTTT. This codes for CASSIGRGRSDGVNTEAFF.

V is TRBV27 and J is TRBJ1-4, with 7 bases identical to TRBD1. V lost 5 bases, J lost 8 bases, and 11 bases stayed unmatched. Germline V gives CDR1 MNHEY, CDR2 SMNVEV (reference sequence). The CDR3 has 15 amino acids. The CDR3 here is CASSVNRGSGEKLFF. CDR3 bases: TGTGCCAGCAGTGTGAACAGGGGTAGTGGAGAAAAACTGTTTTTT.

The gene calls are TRBV9 and TRBJ2-7; no clear D gene. CDR1 and CDR2 (germline): SGDLS, YYNGEE. CDR3 length: 12 amino acids. Trimming removed 4 bases from V and 2 bases from J, with 7 bases in between. DNA for the CDR3: TGTGCCAGCAGCTCCGGTCCCTACGAGCAGTACTTC. It yields the protein CASSSGPYEQYF.

V is TRBV11-2 and J is TRBJ2-3; 7 bases match TRBD1. Germline V lookup: CDR1 SGHAT, CDR2 FQNNGV. Trimming took 6 bases from V and 3 from J; bases not matched to a gene: 12. The CDR3 is 16 residues long. The CDR3 loop reads CASRWFGTVDTDTQYF. The DNA of the CDR3 is TGTGCCAGCAGGTGGTTCGGGACAGTCGATACAGATACGCAGTATTTT.

The rearrangement uses TRBV5-1 and TRBJ2-7, with D perhaps matching TRBD1 or TRBD2 (6 bases each). CDR1 and CDR2 from the germline V gene are SGHRS and YFSETQ. The CDR3 consists of 15 residues. V was trimmed by 4 bases and J by 1 base, leaving 15 bases between them. CDR3 in DNA: TGCGCCAGCAGCCTGGGGGCAGGGAGGTCCTACGAGCAGTACTTC. Amino acids: CASSLGAGRSYEQYF.

V and J are TRBV27 and TRBJ2-5; TRBD2 aligns across 11 bases. From germline, CDR1 is MNHEY and CDR2 SMNVEV (reference sequence). CDR3 length: 15 amino acids. The V segment lost 5 bases and the J segment 9 bases; nucleotides outside the gene matches: 11. The CDR3: CASSPETSGVSAQYF. The CDR3 DNA reads TGTGCCAGCAGTCCCGAGACTAGCGGGGTGTCGGCCCAGTACTTC.

V usage is TRBV27 and J usage is TRBJ2-1, with 9 bases that match TRBD2. The CDR3 runs 16 residues. The V and J ends lost 4 bases and 4 bases, in that order; junction bases with no gene match: 8. The germline V gene has CDR1 MNHEY and CDR2 SMNVEV (reference sequence). CDR3 in amino acids: CASSYGAGGPYNEQFF. CDR3 in DNA: TGTGCCAGCAGTTATGGGGCGGGAGGGCCGTACAATGAGCAGTTCTTC.

The rearrangement joins TRBV27 to TRBJ2-7; TRBD1 matches 11 bases. V trimming: 5 bases; J trimming: 7 bases; junction bases outside the gene matches: 13. Germline assignment: CDR1 MNHEY and CDR2 SMNVEV (reference sequence). The CDR3 is 16 residues long. The DNA of the CDR3 is TGTGCCAGCAGTAGGGACAGGGGGGCGGGAGAGTTTGAGCAGTACTTC. This gives the protein CASSRDRGAGEFEQYF.

The chain combines TRBV7-2 with TRBJ2-1; 8 bases agree with TRBD2. Germline V lookup: CDR1 SGHTA, CDR2 FQGNSA. The CDR3 covers 17 residues. With V trimmed by 0 bases and J by 7 bases, 11 bases remained unmatched. The CDR3 coding sequence is TGTGCCAGCAGCTTAGCTGCCGGGACTAGGAGTGGTAATGAGCAGTTCTTC. This codes for CASSLAAGTRSGNEQFF.

V gene TRBV4-1 combines with J gene TRBJ2-5; perhaps TRBD2 as D (5 bases). Germline V gene data show CDR1 as MGHRA and CDR2 as YSYEKL. V was cut by 0 bases and J by 5 bases, with 13 bases left in between. CDR3 size: 15 residues. The CDR3 nucleotides read TGCGCCAGCAGCCAAGATCGTCGGGGTTGGGAGACCCAGTACTTC. It encodes CASSQDRRGWETQYF.

This clone was observed a few times. The V call is TRBV19, the J call TRBJ1-5, with a tentative D call TRBD1 (5 bases). Trimming pared 8 bases from V and 5 bases from J, leaving 10 bases between. This CDR3 is 12 amino acids long. Per germline, CDR1 LNHDA and CDR2 SQIVND (reference sequence). The CDR3 DNA follows: TGTGCCAGTGGGGGGGGATATCAGCCCCAGCATTTT. Protein sequence: CASGGGYQPQHF.

J is TRBJ1-2 and V is TRBV2; no clear D. This CDR3 region has 14 residues. Deletions cut 7 bases from V and 4 bases from J, with 16 bases between. CDR1 is SNHLY and CDR2 is FYNNEI in the germline V gene. CDR3 nucleotide sequence: TGTGCCAGCAAGAACGCTCCAGACTCCTATGGCTACACCTTC. Residues: CASKNAPDSYGYTF.

The genes are TRBV7-6 and TRBJ2-3, with D maybe TRBD2 (5 bases). Germline loops: CDR1 SGHVS, CDR2 FNYEAQ. Trimming shortened V by 4 bases and J by 0 bases, and 17 bases separated the two germline ends. There are 17 residues in the CDR3. The CDR3 loop reads CASSSPVYGESTDTQYF. The CDR3 DNA reads as TGTGCCAGCAGCTCACCGGTCTATGGGGAGAGCACAGATACGCAGTATTTT.

The chain employs TRBV9 and TRBJ2-2, with D possibly matching TRBD1 (6 bases). CDR1 and CDR2 from the germline V gene are SGDLS and YYNGEE. The V gene lost 2 bases and the J gene lost 3 bases, with 11 bases spanning the gap. The CDR3 spans 15 residues. As DNA, the CDR3 is TGTGCCAGCAGCGTCTCTGGGGGCGACACCGGGGAGCTGTTTTTT. Translation: CASSVSGGDTGELFF.

This chain connects TRBV5-6 to TRBJ1-2, with 7 bases aligning to TRBD1. Germline CDR1 reads SGHDT; CDR2 reads YYEEEE. This CDR3 region has 14 residues. J gave up 4 bases and V 3 bases, and 6 bases lay outside the gene matches. CDR3 amino acids: CASSSTGTAYGYTF. The CDR3, as DNA: TGTGCCAGCAGCTCGACCGGGACAGCCTATGGCTACACCTTC. Using reference TRBV5-6 and TRBJ1-2 for the parts outside the CDR3, the full variable domain is DAGVTQSPTHLIKTRGQQVTLRCSPKSGHDTVSWYQQALGQGPQFIFQYYEEEERQRGNFPDRFSGHQFPNYSSELNVNALLLGDSALYLCASSSTGTAYGYTFGSGTRLTVV.

The rearrangement joins TRBV5-4 to TRBJ2-7; D might be TRBD2 (8 bases). Trimming shortened V by 4 bases and J by 5 bases, and 19 bases separated the two germline ends. Germline-derived CDR1 and CDR2 are SGHNT and YYREEE (reference sequence). CDR3 length equals 15 residues. The CDR3 bases are TGTGCCAGCAGCCCGGGAGGGGGAGGACAGGACGAGCAGTACTTC. It codes for CASSPGGGGQDEQYF.

This chain joins TRBV9 and TRBJ2-3; D is uncertain. The V gene's germline CDR1 is SGDLS and CDR2 YYNGEE. V gave up 4 bases and J gave up 1 base, with 13 bases separating them. This CDR3 is 15 amino acids long. The CDR3 DNA follows: TGTGCCAGCAGCCCAATAGCTGCCCGCACAGATACGCAGTATTTT. This sequence encodes CASSPIAARTDTQYF.

The chain joins TRBV2 to TRBJ1-1, with a possible D match to TRBD1 (6 bases). V dropped 6 bases and J dropped 1 base, with 15 bases sitting between them. The CDR3 spans 15 residues. The V gene's germline CDR1 is SNHLY and CDR2 FYNNEI. The CDR3 region has the DNA TGTGCCAGCAGGGGGCCATGGACAGAGAACACTGAAGCTTTCTTT. This encodes CASRGPWTENTEAFF.

This rearrangement joins TRBV27 to TRBJ1-2, with a weak D call TRBD1 (6 bases). The CDR3 is made up of 15 amino acids. The germline V gene has CDR1 MNHEY and CDR2 SMNVEV (reference sequence). V lost 5 bases and J 4 bases, leaving 17 bases between the germline ends. CDR3 residues: CASSVTGIGRYGYTF. CDR3 nucleotide sequence: TGTGCCAGCAGTGTCACAGGGATAGGGCGCTATGGCTACACCTTC.

This rearrangement joins TRBV5-1 to TRBJ2-2; no clear D. The CDR3 length is 15 residues. Germline V gives CDR1 SGHRS, CDR2 YFSETQ. Trimming took 0 bases from V and 1 from J, leaving 7 bases between them. The DNA of the CDR3 is TGCGCCAGCAGCTTGGTCGAGAAGAACACCGGGGAGCTGTTTTTT. As protein: CASSLVEKNTGELFF.

V usage is TRBV28 and J usage is TRBJ1-5; D is possibly TRBD1 (6 bases). Trimming took off 6 bases at V and 4 bases at J, with 16 bases between the two ends. The CDR3 has 15 amino acids. Germline lookup yields CDR1 MDHEN and CDR2 SYDVKM. The CDR3 reads CASRPDSKTNQPQHF. CDR3 nucleotides: TGTGCCAGCAGGCCGGACAGTAAAACTAATCAGCCCCAGCATTTT.